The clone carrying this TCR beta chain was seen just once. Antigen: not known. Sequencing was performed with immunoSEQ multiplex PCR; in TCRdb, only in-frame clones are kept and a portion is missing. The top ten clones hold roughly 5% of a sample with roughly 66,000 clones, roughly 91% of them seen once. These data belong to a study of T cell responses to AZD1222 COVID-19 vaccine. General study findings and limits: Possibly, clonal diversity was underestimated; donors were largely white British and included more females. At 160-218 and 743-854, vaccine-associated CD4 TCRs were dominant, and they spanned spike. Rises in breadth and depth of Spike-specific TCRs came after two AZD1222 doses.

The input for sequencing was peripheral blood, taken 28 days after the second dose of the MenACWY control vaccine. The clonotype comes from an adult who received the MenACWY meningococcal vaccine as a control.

As DNA, the CDR3 is TGTGCCAGCAGCCTCCGAGAGACAGATCCGTACTTC. Amino acid sequence: CASSLRETDPYF. The rearrangement links TRBV3-1 (or the pseudogene TRBV3-2) to TRBJ2-7, with D perhaps TRBD1 (5 bases). In germline, CDR1 is LGHDT, CDR2 YNNKEL (reference sequence). The CDR3 has 12 amino acids. Trimming cost V 4 bases and J 12 bases, with 16 bases left between them.